The rows below give T cell receptor beta chains drawn from one sample of a study of blood T cell repertoires in COVID-19. Generated by immunoSEQ multiplex PCR, the TCRdb table keeps only in-frame clones and is missing some. This table holds 180,000 or so clones, almost 85% found once. Sequencing used PBMCs or T cells enriched from blood (not recorded which). The source of these receptors is a man between 50 and 59 years old who had recovered from COVID-19. Each CDR3 is given with its conserved first and last residue. Fields, in order: D gene, V gene, clone size, J gene, CDR3 protein, CDR3 DNA. A D gene is named only where the DNA matches it firmly. Some rows mark clone size as missing; the rest say once, few, many or name a class of expanded clone.

>TRBD1|TRBV5-1|-|TRBJ2-6
CASSPGTVNNVLTF
TGCGCCAGCAGCCCAGGGACAGTAAACAACGTCCTGACTTTC
>-|TRBV29-1|-|TRBJ1-1
CSVASVNTEAFF
TGCAGCGTTGCTTCAGTGAACACTGAAGCTTTCTTT
>-|TRBV7-2|-|TRBJ2-1
CASSSAVGEQFF
TGTGCCAGCAGCTCCGCGGTGGGTGAGCAGTTCTTC
>TRBD2|TRBV5-4|few|TRBJ2-1
CASSLGRLAGYNEQFF
TGTGCCAGCAGCTTGGGCCGACTAGCGGGATACAATGAGCAGTTCTTC
>-|TRBV12-3/TRBV12-4|-|TRBJ1-2
CASRLLNYGYTF
TGTGCCAGCCGACTACTTAACTATGGCTACACCTTC
>TRBD2|TRBV7-8|-|TRBJ2-5
CASSLGSSGRARETQYF
TGTGCCAGCAGCTTAGGGAGTAGCGGGAGGGCGAGGGAGACCCAGTACTTC
>-|TRBV28|-|TRBJ1-2
CASSLSPKRNYGYTF
TGTGCCAGCAGTTTATCCCCTAAGAGGAACTATGGCTACACCTTC
>TRBD1|TRBV7-8|-|TRBJ1-3
CASIQQGSGNTIYF
TGTGCCAGCATTCAACAGGGGTCTGGAAACACCATATATTTT
>-|TRBV19|-|TRBJ2-5
CASSIDRETQYF
TGTGCCAGTAGTATAGATCGAGAGACCCAGTACTTC
>-|TRBV16|-|TRBJ2-7
CASSQSTRGEQYF
TGTGCCAGCAGCCAATCCACTCGGGGCGAGCAGTACTTC
>-|TRBV2|-|TRBJ1-5
CASKRDNNQPQHF
TGTGCCAGCAAAAGGGACAACAATCAGCCCCAGCATTTT
>-|TRBV7-9|-|TRBJ1-2
CASSLGPGYTF
TGTGCCAGCAGCTTGGGGCCTGGCTACACCTTC
>-|TRBV2|-|TRBJ2-7
CASSDGSFEGEQYF
TGTGCCAGCAGCGACGGGTCCTTCGAAGGTGAGCAGTACTTC
>-|TRBV3-1/TRBV3-2|few|TRBJ1-2
CASSQGGQAYYGYTF
TGTGCCAGCAGCCAAGGTGGCCAGGCCTACTATGGCTACACCTTC
>-|TRBV6-5|few|TRBJ2-1
CASSYSVLAPDEQFF
TGTGCCAGCAGTTACTCTGTGCTAGCCCCCGATGAGCAGTTCTTC
>-|TRBV27|-|TRBJ1-5
CASSLLPNQPQHF
TGTGCCAGCAGTTTACTTCCCAATCAGCCCCAGCATTTT
>-|TRBV5-6|-|TRBJ1-1
CASSLGTGSTEAFF
TGTGCCAGCAGCTTAGGGACTGGAAGCACTGAAGCTTTCTTT
>-|TRBV5-1|-|TRBJ2-5
CASSSLTGFGTQETQYF
TGCGCCAGCAGCTCGTTGACAGGCTTTGGAACCCAAGAGACCCAGTACTTC
>-|TRBV28|-|TRBJ2-7
CASSTGPGSYEQYF
TGTGCCAGCAGCACCGGACCGGGATCCTACGAGCAGTACTTC
>TRBD2|TRBV28|-|TRBJ2-1
CASRPSGRVNEQFF
TGTGCCAGCAGGCCTAGCGGGAGAGTCAATGAGCAGTTCTTC
>TRBD2|TRBV11-2|-|TRBJ2-7
CASSQSWRRERYEQYF
TGTGCCAGCAGCCAAAGCTGGCGGCGGGAGCGCTACGAGCAGTACTTC
>TRBD2|TRBV18|-|TRBJ2-5
CASTGLATETQYF
TGTGCCAGCACCGGACTAGCCACCGAGACCCAGTACTTC
>TRBD1|TRBV28|-|TRBJ1-1
CASSIWQGAIVAEAFF
TGTGCCAGCAGTATCTGGCAGGGGGCGATCGTGGCTGAAGCTTTCTTT